The 13 T cell receptor beta chains given below trace back to one sample, sequenced in a study of T cell responses to AZD1222 COVID-19 vaccine. Here immunoSEQ multiplex PCR was the method, and the copy in TCRdb shows in-frame clones only, minus some. The data show about 170,000 clones, with approximately 95% seen just once and 3% to 5% held by the top ten. The starting material was peripheral blood, obtained on day 0 of AZD1222 vaccination. The receptors originated from an adult in good health.

The chain carries TRBV10-3 and TRBJ1-4; a possible D gene is TRBD1 (6 bases). The germline CDR1 and CDR2 sequences are ENHRY and SYGVKD. The CDR3 length is 13 residues. V lost 8 bases, J lost 8 bases, and 15 bases lay in between. The chain's CDR3 is CAISRGAGEKLFF. CDR3 nucleotides: TGTGCCATCTCTCGGGGGGCCGGGGAAAAACTGTTTTTT.

The chain couples TRBV29-1 to TRBJ1-5; no reliable D call. V lost 5 bases and J lost 4, with 12 bases in between. Germline CDR1 reads SQVTM; CDR2 reads ANQGSEA. There are 13 residues in the CDR3. DNA of the CDR3: TGCAGCGTTCAAAGAACAGCAAATCAGCCCCAGCATTTT. This translates into CSVQRTANQPQHF. Looking up the rest from reference TRBV29-1 and TRBJ1-5 gives the full variable domain: SAVISQKPSRDICQRGTSLTIQCQVDSQVTMMFWYRQQPGQSLTLIATANQGSEATYESGFVIDKFPISRPNLTFSTLTVSNMSPEDSSIYLCSVQRTANQPQHFGDGTRLSIL.

This chain joins TRBV11-2 and TRBJ2-3, with D hard to call. Germline lookup yields CDR1 SGHAT and CDR2 FQNNGV. Trimming cost V 1 base and J 2 bases, with 7 bases left between them. CDR3 length: 14 amino acids. CDR3 protein: CASSLAGFTDTQYF. The CDR3, as DNA: TGTGCCAGCAGCTTAGCTGGCTTCACAGATACGCAGTATTTT. The whole variable domain, filled in from reference TRBV11-2 and TRBJ2-3, reads EAGVAQSPRYKIIEKRQSVAFWCNPISGHATLYWYQQILGQGPKLLIQFQNNGVVDDSQLPKDRFSAERLKGVDSTLKIQPAKLEDSAVYLCASSLAGFTDTQYFGPGTRLTVL.

The table lists this clone with a count of one. The chain joins TRBV7-8 to TRBJ1-2, with D perhaps TRBD1 (5 bases). With 5 bases removed from V and 4 bases from J, the gap between germline ends came to 17 bases. Germline CDR1 is SGHVS and CDR2 is FQNEAQ. This CDR3 is 15 amino acids long. In nucleotides, the CDR3 is TGTGCCAGCAGCCTAGGGGTGGGGAGGACCTATGGCTACACCTTC. Its protein product is CASSLGVGRTYGYTF.

This chain connects TRBV5-4 to TRBJ2-3; TRBD2 aligns across 9 bases. V shed 4 bases and J 0 bases; nucleotides not matched to a gene: 9. The CDR3 has 17 residues. The germline V gene encodes CDR1 SGHNT and CDR2 YYREEE (reference sequence). The CDR3 spells CASSPIAGVTSTDTQYF. The CDR3 region has the DNA TGTGCCAGCAGCCCGATAGCGGGAGTGACTAGCACAGATACGCAGTATTTT. The full variable domain, with the rest looked up from reference TRBV5-4 and TRBJ2-3, is ETGVTQSPTHLIKTRGQQVTLRCSSQSGHNTVSWYQQALGQGPQFIFQYYREEENGRGNFPPRFSGLQFPNYSSELNVNALELDDSALYLCASSPIAGVTSTDTQYFGPGTRLTVL.

CDR3 protein: CASSLPSAGELFF. In nucleotides, the CDR3 is TGTGCCAGCAGCTTGCCTAGCGCCGGGGAGCTGTTTTTT. V and J are TRBV5-6 and TRBJ2-2, with D possibly being TRBD2 (6 bases). Deletions cut 1 base from V and 6 bases from J, with 7 bases between. Germline CDR1 and CDR2: SGHDT and YYEEEE. The CDR3 has 13 amino acids.

This chain uses TRBV14 with TRBJ2-1; D gene ambiguous. CDR1 is SGHDN, CDR2 FVKESK, per germline. CDR3 size: 15 residues. Trimming took off 1 base at V and 3 bases at J, with 10 bases between the two ends. This chain's CDR3 is CASSQGVTNYNEQFF. In DNA form, the CDR3 reads TGTGCCAGCAGCCAAGGGGTCACAAACTACAATGAGCAGTTCTTC.

CDR3 sequence: CASSPGAGEGQPQHF. In DNA, the CDR3 is TGTGCCAGCTCACCCGGCGCAGGGGAAGGACAGCCCCAGCATTTT. The gene calls are TRBV18 and TRBJ1-5; tentatively, D is TRBD1 (6 bases). V lost 3 bases, J lost 7 bases, and 16 bases lay in between. The CDR3 sequence is 15 residues long. CDR1 KGHSH and CDR2 LQKENI come from the germline V gene.

The chain couples TRBV6-5 to TRBJ2-7, with 8 positions matching TRBD2. CDR1 is MNHEY and CDR2 is SVGAGI in the germline V gene. J gave up 2 bases and V 8 bases, and 11 bases lay outside the gene matches. The length of the CDR3 is 15 residues. The CDR3 DNA reads TGTGCCAGCGGGCAACGGCTAGCGGGCCCCTACGAGCAGTACTTC. Protein: CASGQRLAGPYEQYF.

This sequence joins TRBV6-5 and TRBJ1-2; the D gene is possibly TRBD1 (6 bases). CDR1 is MNHEY and CDR2 is SVGAGI in the germline V gene. Between the trimmed V and J ends, which lost 0 bases and 7 bases, there was a span of 12 bases. This CDR3 comprises 14 residues. CDR3 protein: CASSYSKGVFGYTF. The DNA for the CDR3 is TGTGCCAGCAGTTACTCGAAGGGGGTGTTTGGCTACACCTTC.

The gene calls are TRBV5-6 and TRBJ2-7; 11 positions agree with TRBD1. Germline CDR1 is SGHDT and CDR2 is YYEEEE. J gave up 5 bases and V 6 bases, and 10 bases lay outside the gene matches. This CDR3 is built from 15 residues. CDR3 DNA: TGTGCCAGCAAACTGAGGACAGGGGGCAGCCACGAGCAGTACTTC. Translated: CASKLRTGGSHEQYF.

The chain is built from TRBV6-4 and TRBJ1-2; D unresolved. V was trimmed by 3 bases and J by 2 bases, leaving 7 bases between them. The CDR3 sequence is 13 residues long. From germline, CDR1 is MRHNA and CDR2 SNTAGT. The CDR3 DNA sequence: TGTGCCAGCAGTGAAGAGGGAAACTATGGCTACACCTTC. Translating gives CASSEEGNYGYTF.

The rearrangement links TRBV28 to TRBJ2-2; 8 bases fit TRBD1. From germline, CDR1 is MDHEN and CDR2 SYDVKM. Trimming took 4 bases from V and 4 from J; bases not matched to a gene: 8. There are 16 residues in the CDR3. CDR3 loop: CASSSLTGVGTGELFF. The CDR3 DNA sequence: TGTGCCAGCAGTTCCTTGACAGGGGTGGGCACCGGGGAGCTGTTTTTT.